One and the same sample provided the 2 T cell receptor beta chains below, sequenced in a study of T cell clonotyping in hematopoietic cell transplantation. Profiled with immunoSEQ multiplex PCR; TCRdb holds only in-frame clones, not every one. This table holds 15,000 to 20,000 clones, 70% to 75% found once. The sequenced material came from peripheral blood mononuclear cells. All receptors derive from a woman in her sixties in good health. Some clones in this sample may be carry-over from other donors' samples.

The V call is TRBV19, the J call TRBJ2-7; the D is unclear. Germline V gives CDR1 LNHDA, CDR2 SQIVND (reference sequence). This CDR3 region has 13 residues. V was clipped by 5 bases and J by 0 bases, with 8 bases between them. This chain's CDR3 is CASSHTGSYEQYF. The CDR3 nucleotides read TGTGCCAGTAGTCACACTGGCTCCTACGAGCAGTACTTC. Full variable domain (missing parts from reference TRBV19 and TRBJ2-7): DGGITQSPKYLFRKEGQNVTLSCEQNLNHDAMYWYRQDPGQGLRLIYYSQIVNDFQKGDIAEGYSVSREKKESFPLTVTSAQKNPTAFYLCASSHTGSYEQYFGPGTRLTVT.

The genes are TRBV30 and TRBJ1-1; unclear D gene. In germline, CDR1 is GTSNPN, CDR2 SVGIG (reference sequence). V was shortened by 2 bases and J by 1 base, with 11 bases between the two germline ends. The CDR3 is 14 amino acids. The DNA for the CDR3 is TGTGCCTGGAGTAAAGGGTTAGGGAACACTGAAGCTTTCTTT. Translating gives CAWSKGLGNTEAFF.